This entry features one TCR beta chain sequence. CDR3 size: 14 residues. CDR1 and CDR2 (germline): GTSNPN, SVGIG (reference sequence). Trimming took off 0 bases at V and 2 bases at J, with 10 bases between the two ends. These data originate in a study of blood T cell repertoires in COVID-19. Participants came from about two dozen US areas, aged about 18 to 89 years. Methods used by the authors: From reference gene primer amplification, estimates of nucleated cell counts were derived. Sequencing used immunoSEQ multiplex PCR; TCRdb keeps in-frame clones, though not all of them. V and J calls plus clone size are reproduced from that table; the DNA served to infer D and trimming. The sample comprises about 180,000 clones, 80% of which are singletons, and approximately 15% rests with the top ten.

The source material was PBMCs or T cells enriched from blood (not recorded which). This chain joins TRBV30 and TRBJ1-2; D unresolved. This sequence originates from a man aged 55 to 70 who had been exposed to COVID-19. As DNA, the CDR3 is TGTGCCTGGAGTGTGCGGCGGTCAAACTATGGCTACACCTTC. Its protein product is CAWSVRRSNYGYTF.